The 18 T cell receptor beta chains in this list originate from one sample, sequenced in a study of T cells in Graves' hyperthyroidism and ophthalmopathy. It was RNA transcripts that yielded the amplified TCR beta CDR3 regions. During a first-round RT-PCR of the TCR CDR3, the HTBI primer set was used. TCRdb ran MiXCR on the multiplex PCR reads and lists one entry per CDR3 protein. The sample has approximately 490,000 distinct CDR3 sequences; 22% are singletons. Input material: blood. These receptors all stem from a woman aged 70-85 years with Graves' ophthalmopathy.

The CDR3 is CASSLRAGAYNEQFF. DNA for the CDR3: TGCGCCAGCAGCTTGCGAGCGGGAGCATACAATGAGCAGTTCTTC. The chain links TRBV5-1 to TRBJ2-1; 8 bases are a match to TRBD2. Germline V gene lookup returns CDR1 SGHRS and CDR2 YFSETQ. The CDR3 is 15 residues long. Unmatched junction bases numbered 4, after V lost 1 base and J lost 4 bases.

V is TRBV3-1 and J is TRBJ1-5, with 7 nucleotides matching TRBD1. The CDR3 loop spans 16 amino acids. The J segment lost 5 bases and the V segment lost 0 bases, leaving 7 bases of the junction unmatched. Germline V CDR1 and CDR2: LGHDT, YNNKEL (reference sequence). The CDR3 is CASSQDATGAHQPQHF. The CDR3 region has the DNA TGTGCCAGCAGCCAAGATGCTACAGGGGCCCATCAGCCCCAGCATTTT.

J is TRBJ2-7 and V is TRBV6-2 or TRBV6-3; D unclear. CDR3 size: 13 residues. V lost 2 bases and J 1 base, leaving 6 bases between the germline ends. Germline assignment: CDR1 MNHEY and CDR2 SVGEGT. CDR3 sequence (DNA): TGTGCCAGCAGTTACGAGGAGTCCTACGAGCAGTACTTC. Its translation is CASSYEESYEQYF.

The chain has TRBV9 and TRBJ2-5; D unresolved. Trimming pared 5 bases from V and 1 base from J, leaving 12 bases between. Germline values: CDR1 SGDLS, CDR2 YYNGEE. This CDR3 has 14 amino acids. CDR3 nucleotide sequence: TGTGCCAGCAGTGACTCGGCCGGCCAAGAGACCCAGTACTTC. Translating it yields CASSDSAGQETQYF.

This clonotype occurred many times. V gene TRBV7-2 combines with J gene TRBJ2-3; D not resolved. V was clipped by 1 base and J by 1 base, with 6 bases between them. CDR3 length equals 14 residues. CDR1 and CDR2 (germline): SGHTA, FQGNSA. The DNA for the CDR3 is TGTGCCAGCAGCTTAGGGATGGGCACAGATACGCAGTATTTT. Amino acid sequence: CASSLGMGTDTQYF.

This clonotype was counted between two and nine times. V and J are TRBV20-1 and TRBJ2-7; TRBD1 is a possible D gene (6 bases). The germline gives CDR1 DFQATT, CDR2 SNEGSKA (reference sequence). The CDR3 is 12 residues long. Trimming stripped 3 bases from V and 4 bases from J, with 10 bases between. CDR3 DNA: TGCAGTGCTAGGGTGACAGGTTACGAGCAGTACTTC. Protein product: CSARVTGYEQYF.

This clonotype has only a few counts. The CDR3 is CASQTPLESTEAFF. DNA for the CDR3: TGTGCCAGCCAGACCCCGCTTGAGAGTACTGAAGCTTTCTTT. The chain is built from TRBV6-1 and TRBJ1-1; D uncertain. This CDR3 is built from 14 residues. Trimming removed 8 bases at V and 5 bases at J, with 18 bases between. Germline assignment: CDR1 MNHNS and CDR2 SASEGT.

The chain joins TRBV6-4 to TRBJ1-6, with 7 positions matching TRBD1. Germline trimming cut 0 bases from V and 10 bases from J; bases unmatched to any gene: 6. CDR3 length equals 15 residues. Germline CDR1 and CDR2: MRHNA and SNTAGT. Here the CDR3 reads CASSDSTGKASPLHF. The CDR3 DNA is TGTGCCAGCAGTGACTCGACAGGGAAAGCATCACCCCTCCACTTT.

This clonotype has ten or more counts. The CDR3 nucleotides are TGTGCCAGCAGTCCCGGGACTTCCTACAATGAGCAGTTCTTC. The encoded protein is CASSPGTSYNEQFF. V and J are TRBV28 and TRBJ2-1, with D possibly TRBD2 on 6 matching bases. The V end was cut by 5 bases, the J end by 1 base, with 9 bases between. Germline CDR1 reads MDHEN; CDR2 reads SYDVKM. The length of the CDR3 is 14 residues.

V gene TRBV7-6 combines with J gene TRBJ1-1; D is ambiguous. V lost 0 bases and J 7 bases, leaving 9 bases between the germline ends. Germline loops: CDR1 SGHVS, CDR2 FNYEAQ. CDR3 size: 13 residues. CDR3 region: CASSLAAVGEAFF. Here the CDR3 DNA reads TGTGCCAGCAGCTTAGCCGCGGTGGGTGAAGCTTTCTTT. The variable domain in full, with the rest retrieved from reference TRBV7-6 and TRBJ1-1, is GAGVSQSPRYKVTKRGQDVALRCDPISGHVSLYWYRQALGQGPEFLTYFNYEAQQDKSGLPNDRFSAERPEGSISTLTIQRTEQRDSAMYRCASSLAAVGEAFFGQGTRLTVV.

This chain connects TRBV30 to TRBJ2-7; 12 bases align to TRBD2. The germline gives CDR1 GTSNPN, CDR2 SVGIG (reference sequence). This CDR3 has 16 amino acids. V gave up 0 bases and J gave up 2 bases; unmatched junction bases: 5. This CDR3 reads CAWSVTGTSGPYEQYF. The DNA for the CDR3 is TGTGCCTGGAGTGTAACCGGGACTAGCGGGCCCTACGAGCAGTACTTC.

The rearrangement uses TRBV7-2 and TRBJ2-5; D is undetermined. CDR3 length: 14 amino acids. V shed 4 bases and J shed 6 bases, with 15 bases lying between them. Germline CDR1 SGHTA, CDR2 FQGNSA. CDR3 in amino acids: CASSSVWSEQTQYF. CDR3 in DNA: TGTGCCAGCAGCTCAGTATGGTCAGAACAGACCCAGTACTTC.

The rearrangement joins TRBV6-1 to TRBJ2-7, with 10 positions matching TRBD1. CDR1 is MNHNS and CDR2 is SASEGT in the germline V gene. The CDR3 is 14 residues long. The V and J ends lost 5 bases and 6 bases, in that order; junction bases with no gene match: 7. In DNA form, the CDR3 reads TGTGCCAGCAGTCTGACAGGGGGCTTGGTCGAGCAGTACTTC. This sequence encodes CASSLTGGLVEQYF.

This clonotype has a handful of counts. V and J are TRBV10-3 and TRBJ1-5, with D perhaps TRBD1 (5 bases). In germline, CDR1 is ENHRY, CDR2 SYGVKD. This CDR3 has 13 residues. Trimming stripped 9 bases from V and 4 bases from J, with 13 bases between. In DNA form, the CDR3 reads TGTGCCATAGACGATGGGGGGAATCAGCCCCAGCATTTT. This translates into CAIDDGGNQPQHF.

The sample holds a few counts of this clonotype. This chain links TRBV7-2 with TRBJ1-3; 7 bases are shared with TRBD1. V lost 6 bases, J lost 0 bases, and 2 bases stayed unmatched. The CDR3 sequence is 14 residues long. The germline gives CDR1 SGHTA, CDR2 FQGNSA. The CDR3 region is CASSRQGSGNTIYF. Written as DNA, the CDR3 is TGTGCCAGCAGTAGACAGGGCTCTGGAAACACCATATATTTT.

This clonotype was picked up a small number of times. The chain couples TRBV6-2 or TRBV6-3 to TRBJ1-3; 7 nucleotides align to TRBD1. CDR1 and CDR2 (germline): MNHEY, SVGEGT. The CDR3 has 16 amino acids. Unmatched junction bases numbered 7, after V lost 5 bases and J lost 0 bases. CDR3 nucleotides: TGTGCCAGCAGTCGCGGGACAGACTACTCTGGAAACACCATATATTTT. Translated, it gives CASSRGTDYSGNTIYF.

This clonotype was counted many times. The chain has TRBV12-3 or TRBV12-4 and TRBJ2-1; D gene uncertain. V lost 4 bases and J lost 6, with 4 bases in between. The CDR3 extends over 11 amino acids. DNA for the CDR3: TGTGCCAGCAGTTCCCCCAATGAGCAGTTCTTC. This codes for CASSSPNEQFF.

The chain has TRBV6-1 and TRBJ1-3; TRBD1 agrees at 7 bases. Germline CDR1 and CDR2: MNHNS and SASEGT. CDR3 length: 16 amino acids. V trimming: 6 bases; J trimming: 3 bases; junction bases outside the gene matches: 11. For the CDR3, the DNA is TGTGCCAGCAGGCAAGGGGTAGGGGGCCATGGAAACACCATATATTTT. Its protein is CASRQGVGGHGNTIYF.